Below are 9 T cell receptor beta chains sequenced from a single sample in a study of Graves' ophthalmopathy and Graves' hyperthyroidism. The study amplified TCR beta CDR3 regions using RNA transcripts. Second-round multiplex PCR followed a first-round RT-PCR using HTBI primers. TCRdb fed the multiplex PCR reads into MiXCR, producing one record per CDR3 protein. This sample has some 390,000 distinct CDR3 sequences, with about 16% found just once. The specimen sequenced was peripheral blood. These TCRs come from a woman between 18 and 30 years old with Graves' ophthalmopathy.

This clonotype was seen many times. The chain is built from TRBV7-3 and TRBJ2-7; TRBD2 matches at 10 bases. Germline V gene lookup returns CDR1 SGHTA and CDR2 FQGTGA. Trimming took 2 bases from V and 2 from J; bases not matched to a gene: 6. CDR3 length equals 16 residues. This CDR3 reads CASSLESGRAPYEQYF. In DNA, the CDR3 is TGTGCCAGCAGCTTAGAGAGCGGGAGGGCCCCCTACGAGCAGTACTTC.

This clonotype was observed many times. The chain is built from TRBV7-9 and TRBJ1-1, with D possibly being TRBD1 (5 bases). The germline CDR1 and CDR2 sequences are SEHNR and FQNEAQ (reference sequence). The CDR3 has 14 amino acids. V lost 1 base and J lost 10, with 16 bases in between. The CDR3 coding sequence is TGTGCCAGCAGCTTAGACCCCCTGGGCGGGGGAGCTTTCTTT. It translates to CASSLDPLGGGAFF.

In its sample, this clonotype was seen many times. The rearrangement links TRBV11-2 to TRBJ2-4; 9 bases match TRBD2. The V gene end was trimmed by 7 bases and the J gene end by 4 bases; junction bases not matched to a gene: 17. Germline V gives CDR1 SGHAT, CDR2 FQNNGV. The CDR3 sequence is 18 residues long. The DNA of the CDR3 is TGTGCCAGCAAGGGTCCCTCGGCGGGGGGGTCATGGAAAAACATTCAGTACTTC. It codes for CASKGPSAGGSWKNIQYF.

This clonotype was seen repeatedly, ten times or more. J is TRBJ2-7 and V is TRBV20-1; maybe TRBD2 (5 bases). The CDR3 extends over 14 amino acids. Trimming removed 5 bases from V and 0 bases from J, with 14 bases in between. The germline CDR1 and CDR2 sequences are DFQATT and SNEGSKA (reference sequence). The CDR3 sequence is CSARDPTNSYEQYF. In DNA, the CDR3 is TGCAGTGCTCGCGATCCGACTAACTCCTACGAGCAGTACTTC.

This clonotype showed up many times. It may be a read error: a sequence one base away is much more abundant. The rearrangement links TRBV12-3 or TRBV12-4 to TRBJ1-1; D ambiguous. The CDR3 loop spans 13 amino acids. V shed 7 bases and J shed 1 base, with 10 bases lying between them. The CDR3 loop reads CASNRRRNTEAFF. DNA for the CDR3: TGTGCCAGCAATAGACGTCGGAACACTGAAGCTTTCTTT.

This clonotype was counted many times. This sequence joins TRBV12-3 or TRBV12-4 and TRBJ2-5; possibly TRBD2 for D (6 bases). The CDR3 runs 13 residues. Trimming left V 8 bases short and J 5 bases short, with 15 bases between. The CDR3 bases are TGTGCCAGCGCCGGGGGAACGGGGGAGACCCAGTACTTC. Amino acids: CASAGGTGETQYF.

The rearrangement joins TRBV3-1 to TRBJ2-2; D is uncertain. The CDR3 has 12 amino acids. The V and J ends lost 8 bases and 5 bases respectively, with 9 bases between them. CDR1 is LGHDT and CDR2 is YNNKEL in the germline V gene (reference sequence). This CDR3 reads CASFGETGELFF. In nucleotides, the CDR3 is TGTGCCAGCTTCGGTGAAACCGGGGAGCTGTTTTTT.

This clonotype was seen many times. V is TRBV20-1 and J is TRBJ2-7, with D tentatively TRBD2 (6 bases). The V gene lost 0 bases and the J gene lost 0 bases, with 9 bases spanning the gap. CDR1 and CDR2 (germline): DFQATT, SNEGSKA (reference sequence). CDR3 size: 14 residues. CDR3 in amino acids: CSAREGGNSYEQYF. Here the CDR3 DNA reads TGCAGTGCTAGAGAAGGCGGGAACTCCTACGAGCAGTACTTC.

This clonotype was seen ten or more times. The chain employs TRBV11-1 and TRBJ2-5; a weak D match, TRBD2 (6 bases). V was trimmed by 5 bases and J by 1 base, leaving 14 bases between them. CDR3 size: 15 residues. Germline assignment: CDR1 SGHAT and CDR2 FQDESV (reference sequence). This chain's CDR3 is CASSRGTTSQETQYF. Written as DNA, the CDR3 is TGTGCCAGCAGCCGGGGGACCACCAGCCAAGAGACCCAGTACTTC.